This T cell receptor beta chain emerged from a study of blood T cell repertoires in COVID-19. Overall study context: Researchers got acute and convalescent COVID-19 samples from the United States, Italy and Spain. Sample material is recorded as cDNA or gDNA derived from T cells, B-cell-depleted T cells, or PBMCs.

CDR1 SGHTA and CDR2 FQGNSA come from the germline V gene. J gave up 3 bases and V 5 bases, and 6 bases lay outside the gene matches. The CDR3 runs 14 residues. In the source study's methods: Estimation of nucleated cell counts relied on the amplification of reference gene primers. Assay: immunoSEQ multiplex PCR; the TCRdb copy retains only in-frame clones and omits some. From that table come the V and J calls and clone size; the DNA was used to work out D and trimming. The sample lists just over 250,000 clones, about nine tenths occurring once. The receptor comes from a man aged 60 to 75 who had recovered from COVID-19. What was sequenced was peripheral blood. This chain uses TRBV7-2 with TRBJ1-2; 7 bases are a match to TRBD1. CDR3 bases: TGTGCCAGCAGCCCAGGAGGGGGCGACTATGGCTACACCTTC. Residues: CASSPGGGDYGYTF.